The present T cell receptor beta chain was sequenced within a study of T cells in Graves' hyperthyroidism and ophthalmopathy. Study observations and caveats: Blood shared most expanded thyroid clonotypes above 0.001.

TCR beta CDR3 region amplification was performed from RNA transcripts. During a first-round RT-PCR of the TCR CDR3, the HTBI primer set was used. TCRdb independently ran MiXCR on the multiplex PCR reads; one entry per CDR3 protein. The data hold fewer than 450,000 distinct CDR3 sequences, with around 15% observed a single time. This CDR3 contains 11 residues. Germline assignment: CDR1 SQVTM and CDR2 ANQGSEA. Trimming stripped 4 bases from V and 5 bases from J, with 6 bases between. Among ophthalmopathy patients, the Clinical Activity Score reached at least 3, the NOSPECS grade reached at least 4, and duration remained under 3 months. Ten or more counts support this clonotype. Its target is not known.

The sample taken for sequencing was blood. V is TRBV29-1 and J is TRBJ1-5; D unresolved. The sequence derives from a man aged 50 to 60 with Graves' ophthalmopathy. The CDR3 loop reads CSVGLDQPQHF. CDR3 DNA: TGCAGCGTTGGACTGGATCAGCCCCAGCATTTT.